This record looks at one T cell receptor (beta chain) sequence and its context. This sample is part of a study of T cells in Graves' hyperthyroidism and ophthalmopathy. Amplified TCR beta CDR3 regions derived from RNA transcripts. An initial round of RT-PCR targeting the TCR CDR3 relied on the HTBI primer set. TCRdb re-analysed the multiplex PCR reads in MiXCR, keeping a single row per CDR3 protein. The top ten hold under 15% of the sample, which has fewer than 750,000 distinct CDR3 sequences, approximately 14% seen once. Germline V gives CDR1 SEHNR, CDR2 FQNEAQ (reference sequence). Between the trimmed V and J ends, which lost 9 bases and 0 bases, there was a span of 12 bases. CDR3 length: 14 residues.

This chain joins TRBV7-9 and TRBJ2-1; maybe TRBD2 (6 bases). This receptor was taken from a woman aged 45 to 65 with Graves' ophthalmopathy. The sample comprised blood. The CDR3 DNA follows: TGTGCCAGTTTAGCGGATAGCTCCTACAATGAGCAGTTCTTC. Its translation: CASLADSSYNEQFF.